What follows are 12 T cell receptor beta chains derived from one specimen sequenced in a study of T cells after yellow fever vaccination. TCRdb used MiXCR to reprocess the 5' RACE reads, holding one entry per CDR3 protein. The sample records hundreds of thousands of distinct CDR3 sequences, about 13% being singletons. Sequenced material: PBMCs, taken on the day of the yellow fever booster vaccination. These receptors were obtained from a young man who received the YFV17D yellow fever vaccine.

This clonotype has just a few counts. The CDR3 DNA follows: TGCAGTCTTCGACAGTTTTACTCCTATAATTCACCCCTCCACTTT. Residues: CSLRQFYSYNSPLHF. The chain recombines TRBV20-1 with TRBJ1-6; D might be TRBD1 (5 bases). This CDR3 region has 15 residues. Looked up from germline, CDR1 is DFQATT and CDR2 is SNEGSKA (reference sequence). V was clipped by 8 bases and J by 0 bases, with 14 bases between them.

This clonotype occurred many times. V and J are TRBV7-9 and TRBJ2-5; 11 nucleotides align to TRBD2. Germline V gene lookup returns CDR1 SEHNR and CDR2 FQNEAQ (reference sequence). The trim removed 5 bases at V and 4 bases at J, leaving 9 bases unmatched. This CDR3 contains 16 residues. The CDR3 reads CASSQGLAGGRETQYF. CDR3 in DNA: TGTGCCAGCAGCCAAGGGCTAGCGGGAGGACGAGAGACCCAGTACTTC.

The rearrangement joins TRBV20-1 to TRBJ1-5; D gene ambiguous. Germline CDR1 reads DFQATT; CDR2 reads SNEGSKA (reference sequence). The CDR3 is 15 amino acids. The V and J ends lost 1 base and 0 bases respectively, with 10 bases between them. This CDR3 is CSARVGKYSNQPQHF. The DNA of the CDR3 is TGCAGTGCTAGAGTGGGCAAGTATAGCAATCAGCCCCAGCATTTT.

The V and J genes are TRBV11-2 and TRBJ2-3, with 15 bases aligning to TRBD2. Per germline, CDR1 SGHAT and CDR2 FQNNGV. V lost 6 bases, J lost 1 base, and 8 bases stayed unmatched. There are 18 residues in the CDR3. This CDR3 is CASSFGLAGGVGTDTQYF. DNA of the CDR3: TGTGCCAGCAGTTTTGGACTAGCGGGAGGGGTCGGCACAGATACGCAGTATTTT.

This clonotype was detected many times. This chain joins TRBV28 and TRBJ2-7, with D maybe TRBD2 (5 bases). The CDR3 has 12 amino acids. Per germline, CDR1 MDHEN and CDR2 SYDVKM. V lost 8 bases and J 0 bases, leaving 8 bases between the germline ends. CDR3 DNA sequence: TGTGCCAGCGAGGGAAGCTCCTACGAGCAGTACTTC. Translated: CASEGSSYEQYF.

V usage is TRBV29-1 and J usage is TRBJ2-1; D gene unclear. CDR1 and CDR2 (germline): SQVTM, ANQGSEA. V was clipped by 6 bases and J by 9 bases, with 6 bases between them. The length of the CDR3 is 9 residues. DNA of the CDR3: TGCAGCGTCGGCCTTGAGCAGTTCTTC. Its protein is CSVGLEQFF.

V and J are TRBV15 and TRBJ2-4, with D possibly matching TRBD1 (5 bases). CDR3 length: 13 residues. V gave up 1 base and J gave up 8 bases, with 9 bases separating them. CDR1 and CDR2 from the germline V gene are LNHNV and YYDKDF (reference sequence). CDR3 sequence: CATSRAGQDIQYF. In DNA, the CDR3 is TGTGCCACCAGCAGAGCCGGACAAGACATTCAGTACTTC.

The J gene is TRBJ1-1, the V gene TRBV7-9; possible D gene TRBD1, 5 bases. Trimming left V 3 bases short and J 4 bases short, with 12 bases between. The germline V gene encodes CDR1 SEHNR and CDR2 FQNEAQ (reference sequence). The CDR3 runs to 14 residues. The CDR3 DNA sequence: TGTGCCAGCAGCTTGATCACTGGGGCCACTGAAGCTTTCTTT. Amino acids: CASSLITGATEAFF.

This clonotype has a handful of counts. The chain carries TRBV7-2 and TRBJ2-3; D is unclear. The V gene's germline CDR1 is SGHTA and CDR2 FQGNSA. The V and J ends lost 0 bases and 1 base respectively, with 5 bases between them. CDR3 size: 14 residues. DNA of the CDR3: TGTGCCAGCAGCTTAGCCACAGGCACAGATACGCAGTATTTT. It codes for CASSLATGTDTQYF.

This clonotype appeared a few times. The gene calls are TRBV19 and TRBJ1-2, with 7 bases fitting TRBD1. Germline loops: CDR1 LNHDA, CDR2 SQIVND (reference sequence). CDR3 length equals 14 residues. With V trimmed by 7 bases and J by 3 bases, 8 bases remained unmatched. The CDR3 is CASTPGTVHYGYTF. The DNA of the CDR3 is TGTGCCAGTACTCCCGGGACAGTCCACTATGGCTACACCTTC. The full variable domain, with the rest looked up from reference TRBV19 and TRBJ1-2, is DGGITQSPKYLFRKEGQNVTLSCEQNLNHDAMYWYRQDPGQGLRLIYYSQIVNDFQKGDIAEGYSVSREKKESFPLTVTSAQKNPTAFYLCASTPGTVHYGYTFGSGTRLTVV.

The chain combines TRBV30 with TRBJ2-3; 13 bases match TRBD2. Germline V gene data show CDR1 as GTSNPN and CDR2 as SVGIG (reference sequence). The CDR3 covers 15 residues. After removal of 2 bases from V and 5 bases from J, the junction contained 4 bases not matched to a gene. CDR3 amino acids: CAWSLRTSGGDTQYF. DNA for the CDR3: TGTGCCTGGAGTTTAAGGACTAGCGGGGGAGATACGCAGTATTTT.

This clonotype was counted only a few times. The chain recombines TRBV7-9 with TRBJ1-2, with TRBD1 matching 9 bases. CDR1 is SEHNR, CDR2 FQNEAQ, per germline (reference sequence). The CDR3 loop spans 14 amino acids. Trimming cost V 4 bases and J 4 bases; bases outside gene matches: 4. The CDR3 loop is CASSSGTGRYGYTF. The CDR3 bases are TGTGCCAGCAGCTCCGGGACAGGGCGCTATGGCTACACCTTC.